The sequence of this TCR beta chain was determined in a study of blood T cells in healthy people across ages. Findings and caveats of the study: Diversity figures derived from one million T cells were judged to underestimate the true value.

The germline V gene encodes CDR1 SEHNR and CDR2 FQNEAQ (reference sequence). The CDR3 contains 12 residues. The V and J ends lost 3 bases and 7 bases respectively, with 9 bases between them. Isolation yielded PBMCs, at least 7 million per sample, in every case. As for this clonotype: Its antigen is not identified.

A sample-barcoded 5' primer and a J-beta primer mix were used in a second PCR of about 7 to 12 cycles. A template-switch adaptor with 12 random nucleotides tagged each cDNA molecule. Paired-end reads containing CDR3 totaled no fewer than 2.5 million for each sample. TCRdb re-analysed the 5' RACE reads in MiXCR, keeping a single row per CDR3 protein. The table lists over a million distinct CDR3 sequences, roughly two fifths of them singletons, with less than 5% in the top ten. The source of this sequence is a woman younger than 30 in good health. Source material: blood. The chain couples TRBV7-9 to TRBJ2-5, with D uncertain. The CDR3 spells CASSLYIGTQYF. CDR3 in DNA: TGTGCCAGCAGCTTGTACATCGGGACCCAGTACTTC.